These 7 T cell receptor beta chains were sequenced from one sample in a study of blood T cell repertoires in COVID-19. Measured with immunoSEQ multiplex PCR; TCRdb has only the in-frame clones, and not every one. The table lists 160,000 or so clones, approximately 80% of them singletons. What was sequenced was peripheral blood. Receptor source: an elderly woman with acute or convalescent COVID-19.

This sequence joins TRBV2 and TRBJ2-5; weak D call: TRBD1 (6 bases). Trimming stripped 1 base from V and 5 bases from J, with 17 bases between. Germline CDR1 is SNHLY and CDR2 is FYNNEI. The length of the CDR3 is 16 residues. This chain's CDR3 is CASSEDGPYQGETQYF. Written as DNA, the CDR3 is TGTGCCAGCAGTGAAGACGGACCGTACCAGGGGGAGACCCAGTACTTC.

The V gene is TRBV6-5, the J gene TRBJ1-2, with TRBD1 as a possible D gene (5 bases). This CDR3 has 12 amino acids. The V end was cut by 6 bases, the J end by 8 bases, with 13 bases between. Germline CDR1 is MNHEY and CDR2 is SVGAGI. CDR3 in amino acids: CASRGTGEGYTF. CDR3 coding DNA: TGTGCCAGCAGGGGGACGGGAGAAGGCTACACCTTC.

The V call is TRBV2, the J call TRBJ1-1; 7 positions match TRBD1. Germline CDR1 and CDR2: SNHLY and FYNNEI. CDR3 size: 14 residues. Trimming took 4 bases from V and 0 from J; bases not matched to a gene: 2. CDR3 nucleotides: TGTGCCAGCAGTGGACAGGGTATGAACACTGAAGCTTTCTTT. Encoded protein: CASSGQGMNTEAFF.

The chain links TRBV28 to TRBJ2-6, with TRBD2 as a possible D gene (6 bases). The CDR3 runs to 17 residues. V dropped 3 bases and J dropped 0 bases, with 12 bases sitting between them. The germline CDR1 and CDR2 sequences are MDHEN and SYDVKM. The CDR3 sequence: CASSLGGVSSGANVLTF. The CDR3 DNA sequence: TGTGCCAGCAGTTTGGGAGGAGTGTCCTCTGGGGCCAACGTCCTGACTTTC.

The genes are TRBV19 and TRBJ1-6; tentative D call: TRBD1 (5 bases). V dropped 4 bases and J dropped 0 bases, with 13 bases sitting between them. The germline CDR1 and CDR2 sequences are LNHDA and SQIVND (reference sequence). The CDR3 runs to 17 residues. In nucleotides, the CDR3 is TGTGCCAGTAGTAGGGGCACCCCGAGCTCCTATAATTCACCCCTCCACTTT. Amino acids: CASSRGTPSSYNSPLHF.

The CDR3 DNA reads TGTGCCACCAGTGAATCGGGACAGGCCCCTGATGGCTACACCTTC. It is translated as CATSESGQAPDGYTF. V usage is TRBV24-1 and J usage is TRBJ1-2; 8 bases map to TRBD1. Germline V gene sequence: CDR1 KGHDR, CDR2 SFDVKD. V shed 4 bases, J shed 6 bases, and the junction held 9 bases outside the gene matches. The CDR3 has 15 residues.

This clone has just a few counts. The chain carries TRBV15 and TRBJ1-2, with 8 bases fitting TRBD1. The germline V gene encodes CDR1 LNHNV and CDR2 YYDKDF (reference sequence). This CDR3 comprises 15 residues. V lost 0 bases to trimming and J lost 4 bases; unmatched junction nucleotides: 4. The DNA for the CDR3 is TGTGCCACCAGCAGAGAGAGGGACAGGCCCTATGGCTACACCTTC. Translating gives CATSRERDRPYGYTF.